Below are 13 T cell receptor beta chains sequenced from a single sample in a study of cytomegalovirus exposure and HLA in healthy donors. The primer mix had 60 Vbeta and 13 Jbeta primers. Produced via immunoSEQ multiplex PCR; TCRdb's table is partial and in-frame only. The repertoire holds under 70,000 clones, more than 60% seen once, with approximately 5.4% in the top ten. The sequenced material came from PBMCs. These receptors all stem from a male donor in good health and CMV-seropositive.

About this clone itself: This sample includes further DNA sequences coding for the same CDR3. This chain links TRBV15 with TRBJ2-3; 8 bases line up with TRBD2. Germline V gene data show CDR1 as LNHNV and CDR2 as YYDKDF (reference sequence). The V and J ends lost 0 bases and 3 bases, in that order; junction bases with no gene match: 2. The CDR3 loop spans 15 amino acids. The CDR3 loop is CATSRDRGGTDTQYF. DNA for the CDR3: TGTGCCACCAGCAGAGATCGGGGGGGAACAGATACGCAGTATTTT.

The rearrangement joins TRBV27 to TRBJ1-1; TRBD1 matches at 8 bases. From germline, CDR1 is MNHEY and CDR2 SMNVEV (reference sequence). The CDR3 runs to 16 residues. Germline trimming cut 5 bases from V and 2 bases from J; bases unmatched to any gene: 10. For the CDR3, the DNA is TGTGCCAGCAGTACTCTGACAGGGGCCGTTAACACTGAAGCTTTCTTT. This encodes CASSTLTGAVNTEAFF.

The chain links TRBV4-3 to TRBJ1-2, with 10 bases fitting TRBD1. Germline V gene data show CDR1 as LGHNA and CDR2 as YSLEER. This CDR3 is 19 amino acids long. V was pared by 0 bases and J by 5 bases, with 15 bases of the junction left unmatched. The CDR3 DNA reads as TGCGCCAGCAGCCAAGACGGGGGACAGGGGTCTACGACCTGGTATGGCTACACCTTC. Its protein is CASSQDGGQGSTTWYGYTF.

The chain's CDR3 is CASSRTRGQPQHF. As DNA, the CDR3 is TGTGCCAGCAGCCGTACCAGGGGCCAGCCCCAGCATTTT. The chain links TRBV7-8 to TRBJ1-5; tentative D call: TRBD1 (6 bases). The CDR3 has 13 amino acids. Germline loops: CDR1 SGHVS, CDR2 FQNEAQ. Trimming took off 5 bases at V and 7 bases at J, with 12 bases between the two ends.

This clone was seen only a few times. The chain recombines TRBV7-9 with TRBJ1-1, with 7 nucleotides matching TRBD1. In germline, CDR1 is SEHNR, CDR2 FQNEAQ (reference sequence). The length of the CDR3 is 14 residues. The ends lost 5 bases at V and 7 bases at J; junction bases unmatched: 10. CDR3 amino acids: CASSIPQGRVEAFF. The CDR3 nucleotides read TGTGCCAGCAGCATACCACAGGGGCGGGTTGAAGCTTTCTTT.

The gene calls are TRBV19 and TRBJ1-4, with a tentative D call TRBD1 (5 bases). This CDR3 spans 14 amino acids. V lost 3 bases and J lost 6, with 11 bases in between. The germline V gene has CDR1 LNHDA and CDR2 SQIVND (reference sequence). This chain's CDR3 is CASSMGQKDEKLFF. CDR3 DNA: TGTGCCAGTAGTATGGGGCAGAAGGATGAAAAACTGTTTTTT.

The chain couples TRBV18 to TRBJ1-3; the D is unclear. The CDR3 has 15 residues. V was shortened by 3 bases and J by 0 bases, with 9 bases between the two germline ends. Germline CDR1 KGHSH, CDR2 LQKENI. The CDR3: CASSPAGSSGNTIYF. The DNA of the CDR3 is TGTGCCAGCTCACCCGCGGGTTCCTCTGGAAACACCATATATTTT.

This clone was observed a few times. V usage is TRBV9 and J usage is TRBJ2-1; 9 positions agree with TRBD2. The germline CDR1 and CDR2 sequences are SGDLS and YYNGEE. The CDR3 contains 17 residues. Losses at the gene ends were 2 bases for V and 9 bases for J; bases not matched to a gene: 15. This chain's CDR3 is CASSVGLRGGPGGEQFF. The DNA for the CDR3 is TGTGCCAGCAGCGTGGGATTGCGGGGGGGCCCTGGGGGTGAGCAGTTCTTC.

The rearrangement uses TRBV7-2 and TRBJ2-5; 8 bases match TRBD1. This CDR3 is 15 amino acids long. The V segment lost 5 bases and the J segment 0 bases; nucleotides outside the gene matches: 5. CDR1 and CDR2 from the germline V gene are SGHTA and FQGNSA. This chain's CDR3 is CASSPRDRYQETQYF. DNA for the CDR3: TGTGCCAGCAGCCCGAGGGACAGGTACCAAGAGACCCAGTACTTC. Combining the CDR3 with reference TRBV7-2 and TRBJ2-5 gives the whole variable domain GAGVSQSPSNKVTEKGKDVELRCDPISGHTALYWYRQSLGQGLEFLIYFQGNSAPDKSGLPSDRFSAERTGGSVSTLTIQRTQQEDSAVYLCASSPRDRYQETQYFGPGTRLLVL.

The chain combines TRBV18 with TRBJ2-1, with D possibly TRBD1 on 6 matching bases. Trimming took off 1 base at V and 5 bases at J, with 15 bases between the two ends. Germline lookup yields CDR1 KGHSH and CDR2 LQKENI. The CDR3 covers 16 residues. Here the CDR3 DNA reads TGTGCCAGCTCACCACTAGACAGGAGGAACCACAATGAGCAGTTCTTC. It encodes CASSPLDRRNHNEQFF.

The chain combines TRBV11-1 with TRBJ1-4, with D perhaps matching TRBD1 (5 bases). The CDR3 sequence is 16 residues long. V lost 5 bases and J lost 0, with 13 bases in between. Per germline, CDR1 SGHAT and CDR2 FQDESV (reference sequence). The CDR3 loop is CASSELTDTTNEKLFF. The CDR3 bases are TGTGCCAGCAGCGAGCTGACGGACACAACTAATGAAAAACTGTTTTTT.

V is TRBV7-2 and J is TRBJ1-5, with D perhaps TRBD1 (5 bases). The CDR3 has 15 residues. CDR1 is SGHTA, CDR2 FQGNSA, per germline. Trimming left V 5 bases short and J 7 bases short, with 18 bases between. CDR3 sequence reads: CASSPYGGEGQPQHF. The CDR3 DNA follows: TGTGCCAGCAGCCCCTACGGGGGAGAAGGGCAGCCCCAGCATTTT.

This sequence joins TRBV6-5 and TRBJ1-6; the D gene is possibly TRBD1 (5 bases). CDR1 is MNHEY and CDR2 is SVGAGI in the germline V gene. This CDR3 has 14 amino acids. Trimming took off 7 bases at V and 7 bases at J, with 14 bases between the two ends. Here the CDR3 reads CASMGQGGNSPLHF. The CDR3 DNA reads as TGTGCCAGCATGGGCCAGGGTGGCAATTCACCCCTCCACTTT.